This TCR beta chain came from a study of cytomegalovirus exposure and HLA in healthy donors listed by TCRdb under 2017. Some background on the complete study: An earlier analysis of under 600 of the donors reported approximately 300 Gb of sequence data and 100 million to 140 million unique TCR beta sequences from roughly 200 million T cells. Among the roughly 410 genotyped donors, around 81% belonged to the genetic ancestry cluster associated with self-reported Caucasian donors. In an earlier analysis of around 540 of the donors, high-throughput TCR beta sequencing was used to judge whether each TCR beta V gene segment behaved as functional or pseudogenic. Donor age, sex, ethnicity and CMV serostatus were collected together with the repertoire data. The later analysis used no new phenotypic data to find candidate immune exposures, relying instead on TCR beta sequences and their occurrence across donors. To predict cytomegalovirus infection status, the study combined high-throughput TCR immunosequencing, statistical association of individual TCRs with disease status, and machine learning. In a later analysis, previously published TCR beta repertoires from 666 donors were re-analyzed and high-resolution HLA genotyping was added so that TCR occurrence patterns could be studied. A later genetic analysis took genome-wide SNP genotypes for about three fifths of the 666 donors and used that subset as a discovery cohort. In addition to the first cohort of roughly 700 subjects, a separate validation cohort of some 120 different subjects was used. Every repertoire in the discovery cohort had been generated on one and the same sequencing platform. Roughly 5 DR-DQ haplotypes were handled as single units for association and clustering, since linkage in the cohort was strong. The aim of the study was to test whether cataloging public T cell receptors could identify signatures of past pathogen exposure. The T cell repertoires of under 750 subjects were profiled by immunosequencing and related to cytomegalovirus serostatus. An early release that covered fewer than 800 HLA-typed donors contained around 330 gigabases of sequencing data and tens of millions of unique TCR sequences. Among 300 to 500 genotyped donors of the cohort, an average of around 240,000 unique TCR beta nucleotide sequences was sequenced per donor, of which about 18% were non-productive. The number of donors typed differed by locus, with about 629-640 for A, B, C, DRB1 and DQB1, around 560 for DQA1, about 610 for DPA1, and some 450 for DPB1. HLA typing included class I and class II loci at four-digit resolution.

The cohort was made up of 500 to 800 healthy bone marrow donors. At the time of sampling, every cohort member was nominally healthy, though immune exposures that went unrecorded were likely present. The donor was CMV seronegative and belonged to the group of 352 seronegative cohort members. Every donor gave a peripheral blood sample, and the peripheral blood mononuclear cells from that sample were used for TCR beta sequencing. The Qiagen DNeasy Blood Extraction Kit was used to extract genomic DNA from the blood cell samples. V is clipped by 0 bases and J by 5 bases, and the sequence between their germline boundaries is 11 bases long. From its cysteine to its phenylalanine, the CDR3 spans 16 amino acids. Just CDR3 DNA is preserved here, 48 bases in frame from base 1. Via the germline V gene, CDR1 is LGHNA and CDR2 YSLEER. Library prep was done by the immunoSEQ multiplex PCR assay. A mixture of 60 forward primers for TCR Vbeta segments and 13 reverse primers for TCR Jbeta segments was used in the multiplex PCR. A multiplex PCR assay on genomic DNA amplified the CDR3 region of rearranged TCR beta genes. The Illumina HiSeq System was used to sequence the amplified TCR beta libraries as 87-base-pair reads. The study's own analysis went as follows. A later analysis counted about 80 million unique TCR beta chains across the 550 to 750 repertoires, and around 12 million of these chains were shared by at least two donors. Raw reads were error-corrected and collapsed into unique sequences by a nearest-neighbor algorithm in which closely related sequences were merged to remove PCR and sequencing errors. CDR3 sequences were aligned to IMGT reference sequences to assign V, D and J gene segments. For a sequence to be retained, a match of at least six nucleotides was required to both a V gene segment and a J gene segment. Rearrangements were classified as productive when the CDR3 lacked stop codons and remained in frame with V and J, and all other rearrangements were classified as non-productive. Following IMGT convention, CDR3 was defined as the stretch from the second conserved V-encoded cysteine up to the conserved J-encoded phenylalanine. In an earlier analysis of approximately 590 of the donors, sequences lacking an unambiguous match to a single V gene segment were excluded. An earlier analysis of 587 of the donors classified V segments as functional when productive rearrangements were above 56.7% and as segregating when the standard deviation between donors was above 5%. A statistical classification framework was developed to diagnose cytomegalovirus status using the catalog of TCR beta chain sequences. In a later analysis, V and J genes were assigned by comparing TCR nucleotide sequences against IMGT/GENE-DB human TR gene sequences. Using the TCRdist pipeline, a later analysis assigned CDR3 sequences along with most-parsimonious VDJ recombination scenarios. In a later analysis, each TCR beta chain was defined by its CDR3 amino acid sequence together with its V-gene family, and reads lacking a unique V-gene family were excluded. In a later analysis, 450 to 600 highly shared, low-generation-probability nucleotide sequences were removed to address suspected cross-contamination and a sequencing artifact. For each public chain, a later analysis derived a clonal expansion index from normalized ranks of inferred template counts within each repertoire. A later analysis computed generation probabilities with a VDJ recombination model fitted to out-of-frame rearrangements, and checked the results against IGoR. In a later analysis, hypergeometric tests were used to score TCR-TCR, TCR-HLA and TCR-CMV co-occurrence, with a repertoire-size bias correction applied to TCR pairs. In a later analysis, false discovery rates were estimated by permuting HLA or CMV assignments 20 times. In a later analysis, co-occurring TCRs were grouped with DBSCAN, and TCRdist sequence similarity was added when clustering was performed within HLA-allele-positive subsets. Repertoires with fewer than 30,000 or more than 120,000 public chains were left out of co-occurrence clustering, as were four to six repertoires with anomalous nucleotide sharing. TCRdb obtained this table from immuneACCESS and retained in-frame rearrangements with V and J assigned. These tables miss some clones; where compared with another copy, unresolved V genes account for less than half of the shortfall, and the remainder is unexplained. The V and J calls and clone size come from that table; D and trimming were worked out from the DNA. This sample gives about 92,000 clones in total; less than 70% of them show up just once. The top ten clonotypes cover roughly 2.7% of the sample.

What the authors observed across the whole study: A later analysis found that TCR association rates varied across HLA loci, with DRB1 alleles showing the most associated TCRs and HLA-C alleles the fewest. Most TCR sequences were observed very rarely across donors, whereas some public TCRs were present in many individuals. A further reported finding was that TCR beta sequences accurately predicted the HLA-A and HLA-B alleles for most subjects in the first cohort. In both the original and validation cohorts, the classifier was reported to diagnose cytomegalovirus status with high specificity and sensitivity. In a later genetic analysis, a missense DCLRE1C variant was associated with V-gene and J-gene trimming of TCR beta chains, and the association was replicated in an independent cohort. Compared with the 666-donor mean, donors in an Asian-associated ancestry cluster had fewer N-insertions in productive TCRs, according to a later genetic analysis. In an earlier analysis of approximately 590 of the donors, most TCR beta V segments appeared in productive rearrangements about 90% or about 30% of the time, broadly matching IMGT annotations. Presence/absence analyses assumed roughly uniform sequencing depth across donors, an assumption that may not hold. Linkage disequilibrium might explain the correlated functional status among segregating V segments, but an unknown experimental factor could not be ruled out. Because HLA typing was missing for some donors at each locus, association tests included only the typed subset. Compared with equally common non-associated chains, HLA-associated TCR beta chains in a later analysis were more clonally expanded and had lower generation probabilities. Because counts were too low, approximately 15 rarely observed V segments, including chromosome 9 orphons, were excluded from the earlier analysis of around 640 of the donors. Specific HLA alleles were associated with more than 15,000 TCR beta sequences at a false discovery rate of 0.05 in a later analysis. A few of the identified cytomegalovirus-associated TCR beta chains were confirmed in vitro to be specific for cytomegalovirus antigens. The study gave a list of 150 to 200 TCR beta chains associated with cytomegalovirus. The authors suggested that the approach could potentially be generalized to other disease states and immunological phenotypes. Only TCR beta chains were sequenced in this cohort, and the absence of alpha or paired-chain data limited detectable features. CMV serostatus was the only immune exposure information available for the cohort. Most CMV-associated TCR beta chains appeared to be HLA-restricted in a later analysis, and the HLA associations seemed to be driven largely by CMV exposure. A cluster of highly shared sequence variants was judged likely to be a technical artifact of the sequencing pipeline. When HLA alleles, especially DR and DQ, strongly co-occurred, attributing TCR associations to individual alleles was difficult. In a later analysis, several top co-occurrence clusters were reported to appear linked to parvovirus B19, influenza, CMV and Epstein-Barr virus. The 87-base-pair reads could not distinguish some IMGT-functional V segments, including TRBV6-2 and TRBV6-3, so those segments were excluded.

Worth noting for this clone: This clone's antigen is unknown. Qualities for individual bases were not recorded, and no much larger clone is one base off.

Sample: PBMCs. The clonotype was recovered from a man aged 45-60 years in good health and CMV-seronegative. Recombination joined TRBV4-3 with TRBJ1-6, and possibly TRBD1, on 6 matching bases. CDR3 region: CASSQEVDRDNSPLHF. The sequenced DNA is TGCGCCAGCAGCCAAGAGGTGGACAGAGATAATTCACCCCTCCACTTT.